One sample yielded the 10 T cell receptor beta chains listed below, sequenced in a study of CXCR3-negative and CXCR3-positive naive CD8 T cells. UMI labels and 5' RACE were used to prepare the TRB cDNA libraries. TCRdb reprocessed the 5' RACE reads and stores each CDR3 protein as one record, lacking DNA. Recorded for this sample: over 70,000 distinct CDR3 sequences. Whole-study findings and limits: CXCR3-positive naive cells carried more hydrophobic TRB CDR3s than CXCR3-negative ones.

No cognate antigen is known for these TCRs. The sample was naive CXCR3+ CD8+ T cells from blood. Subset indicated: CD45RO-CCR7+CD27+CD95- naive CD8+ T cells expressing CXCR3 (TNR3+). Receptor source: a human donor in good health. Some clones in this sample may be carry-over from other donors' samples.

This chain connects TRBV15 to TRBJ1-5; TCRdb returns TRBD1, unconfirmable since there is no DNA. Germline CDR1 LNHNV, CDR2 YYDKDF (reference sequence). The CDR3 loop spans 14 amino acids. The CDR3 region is CATSQDRGIQPQHF.

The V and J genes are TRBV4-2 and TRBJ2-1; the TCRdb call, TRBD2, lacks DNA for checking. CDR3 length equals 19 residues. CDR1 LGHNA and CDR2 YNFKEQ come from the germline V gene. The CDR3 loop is CASSQEGPATSEAYNEQFF.

The CDR3 loop reads CAIGETGAGANVLTF. The rearrangement uses TRBV10-3 and TRBJ2-6; TCRdb gives TRBD1 as the D gene, but with no DNA this cannot be confirmed. From germline, CDR1 is ENHRY and CDR2 SYGVKD. The CDR3 has 15 residues.

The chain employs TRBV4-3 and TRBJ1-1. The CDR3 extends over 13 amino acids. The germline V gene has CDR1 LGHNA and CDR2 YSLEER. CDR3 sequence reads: CASSQDRRTEAFF.

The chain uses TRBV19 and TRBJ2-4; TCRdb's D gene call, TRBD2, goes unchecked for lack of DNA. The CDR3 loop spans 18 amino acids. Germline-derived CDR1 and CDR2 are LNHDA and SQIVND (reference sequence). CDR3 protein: CASSILAGDPVAKNIQYF.

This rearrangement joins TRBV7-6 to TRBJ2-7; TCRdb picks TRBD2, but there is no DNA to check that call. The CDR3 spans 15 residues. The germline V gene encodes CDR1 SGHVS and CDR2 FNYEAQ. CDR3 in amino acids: CASSEGLAGVREQYF.

The CDR3 protein is CASSSWDRAYEQYF. This chain uses TRBV12-3 or TRBV12-4 with TRBJ2-7; there is no DNA to check the TCRdb D call of TRBD1. The CDR3 is 14 residues long.

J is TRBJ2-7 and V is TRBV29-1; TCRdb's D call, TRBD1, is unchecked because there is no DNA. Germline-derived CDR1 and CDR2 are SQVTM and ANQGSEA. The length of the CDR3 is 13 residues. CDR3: CSVDEGQGDEQYF.

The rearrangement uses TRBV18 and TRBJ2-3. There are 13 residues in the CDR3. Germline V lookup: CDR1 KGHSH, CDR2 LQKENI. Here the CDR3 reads CASSPAWGDTQYF.

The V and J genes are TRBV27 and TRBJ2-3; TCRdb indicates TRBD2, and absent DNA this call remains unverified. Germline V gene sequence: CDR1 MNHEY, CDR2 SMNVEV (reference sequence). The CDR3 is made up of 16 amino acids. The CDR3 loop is CASSNGRTPSTDTQYF.